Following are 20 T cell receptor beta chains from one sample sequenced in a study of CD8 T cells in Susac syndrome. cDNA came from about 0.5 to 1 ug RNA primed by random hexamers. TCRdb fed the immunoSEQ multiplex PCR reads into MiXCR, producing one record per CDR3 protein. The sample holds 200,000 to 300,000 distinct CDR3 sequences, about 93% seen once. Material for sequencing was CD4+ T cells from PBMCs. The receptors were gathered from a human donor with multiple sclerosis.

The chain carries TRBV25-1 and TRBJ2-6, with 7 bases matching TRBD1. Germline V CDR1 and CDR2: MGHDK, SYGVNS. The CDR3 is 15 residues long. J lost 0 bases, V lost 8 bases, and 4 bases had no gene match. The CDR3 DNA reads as TGTGCCAGCGGGGACAGCCCCTCTGGGGCCAACGTCCTGACTTTC. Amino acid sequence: CASGDSPSGANVLTF.

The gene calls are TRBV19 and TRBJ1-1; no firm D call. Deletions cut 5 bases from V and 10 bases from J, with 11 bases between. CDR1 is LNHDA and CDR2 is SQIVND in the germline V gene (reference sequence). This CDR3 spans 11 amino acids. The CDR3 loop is CASSPRWGAFF. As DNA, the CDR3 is TGTGCCAGTAGTCCGAGGTGGGGAGCTTTCTTT.

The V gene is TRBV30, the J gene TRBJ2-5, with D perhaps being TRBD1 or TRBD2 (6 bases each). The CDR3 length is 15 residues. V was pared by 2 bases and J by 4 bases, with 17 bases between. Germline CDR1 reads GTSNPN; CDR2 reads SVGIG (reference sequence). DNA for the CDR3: TGTGCCTGGAGTCCCCCCCAGGGGCGGGGAGAGACCCAGTACTTC. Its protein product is CAWSPPQGRGETQYF.

This CDR3 is CASRGPGPTNNSPLHF. The DNA of the CDR3 is TGTGCCAGCAGGGGACCGGGGCCAACGAATAATTCACCCCTCCACTTT. This chain links TRBV28 with TRBJ1-6; the D gene is possibly TRBD1 (5 bases). CDR3 length: 16 amino acids. The V end was cut by 6 bases, the J end by 5 bases, with 17 bases between. Germline V gene data show CDR1 as MDHEN and CDR2 as SYDVKM.

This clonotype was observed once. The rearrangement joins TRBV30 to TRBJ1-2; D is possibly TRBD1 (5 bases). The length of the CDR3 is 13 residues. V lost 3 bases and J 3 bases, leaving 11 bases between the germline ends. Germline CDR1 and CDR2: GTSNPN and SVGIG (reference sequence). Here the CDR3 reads CAWSEGADYGYTF. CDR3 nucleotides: TGTGCCTGGAGCGAAGGGGCCGACTATGGCTACACCTTC. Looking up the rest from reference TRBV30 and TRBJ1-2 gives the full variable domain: SQTIHQWPATLVQPVGSPLSLECTVEGTSNPNLYWYRQAAGRGLQLLFYSVGIGQISSEVPQNLSASRPQDRQFILSSKKLLLSDSGFYLCAWSEGADYGYTFGSGTRLTVV.

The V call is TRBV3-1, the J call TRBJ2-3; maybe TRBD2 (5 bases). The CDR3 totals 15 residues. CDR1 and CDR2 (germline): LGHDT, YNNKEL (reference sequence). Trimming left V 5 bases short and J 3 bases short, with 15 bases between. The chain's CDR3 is CASSFVRAGTDTQYF. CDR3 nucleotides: TGTGCCAGCAGCTTCGTGAGGGCCGGGACAGATACGCAGTATTTT.

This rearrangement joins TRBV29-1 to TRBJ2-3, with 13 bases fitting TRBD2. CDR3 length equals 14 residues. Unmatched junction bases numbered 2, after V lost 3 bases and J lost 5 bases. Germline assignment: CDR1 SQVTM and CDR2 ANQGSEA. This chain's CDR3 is CSVDTSGREDTQYF. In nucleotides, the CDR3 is TGCAGCGTTGATACTAGCGGGAGGGAAGATACGCAGTATTTT.

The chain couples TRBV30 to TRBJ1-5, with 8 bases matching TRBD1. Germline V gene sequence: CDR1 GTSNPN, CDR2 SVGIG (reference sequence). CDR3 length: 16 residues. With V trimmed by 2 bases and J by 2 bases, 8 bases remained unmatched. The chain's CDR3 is CAWSTGQGVGNQPQHF. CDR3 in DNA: TGTGCCTGGAGTACTGGACAGGGTGTTGGCAATCAGCCCCAGCATTTT.

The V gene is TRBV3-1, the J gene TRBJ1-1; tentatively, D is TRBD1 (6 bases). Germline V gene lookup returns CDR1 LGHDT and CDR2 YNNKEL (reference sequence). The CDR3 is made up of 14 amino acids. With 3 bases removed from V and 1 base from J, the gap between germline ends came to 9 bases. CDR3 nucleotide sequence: TGTGCCAGCAGCCACTCAGGGGCGAACACTGAAGCTTTCTTT. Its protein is CASSHSGANTEAFF.

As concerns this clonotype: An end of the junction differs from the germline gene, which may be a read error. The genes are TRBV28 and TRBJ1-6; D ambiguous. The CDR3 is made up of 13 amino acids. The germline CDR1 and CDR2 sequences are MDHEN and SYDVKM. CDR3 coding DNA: TGTGCCAGCAGTCCCCCGACAATATCACCCCTCCTCTTT. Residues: CASSPPTISPLLF.

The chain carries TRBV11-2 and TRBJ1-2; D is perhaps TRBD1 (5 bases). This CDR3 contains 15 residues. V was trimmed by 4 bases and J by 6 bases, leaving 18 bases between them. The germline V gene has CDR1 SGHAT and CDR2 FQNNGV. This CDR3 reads CASSSYTEGTNGYTF. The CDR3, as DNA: TGTGCCAGCAGCTCTTATACGGAGGGGACGAATGGCTACACCTTC.

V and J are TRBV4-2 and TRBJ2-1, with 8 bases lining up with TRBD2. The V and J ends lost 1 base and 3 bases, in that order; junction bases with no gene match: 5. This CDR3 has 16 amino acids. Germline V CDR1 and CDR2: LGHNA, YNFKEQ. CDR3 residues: CASSQALAGNYNEQFF. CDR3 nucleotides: TGTGCCAGCAGCCAAGCGTTAGCGGGGAACTACAATGAGCAGTTCTTC.

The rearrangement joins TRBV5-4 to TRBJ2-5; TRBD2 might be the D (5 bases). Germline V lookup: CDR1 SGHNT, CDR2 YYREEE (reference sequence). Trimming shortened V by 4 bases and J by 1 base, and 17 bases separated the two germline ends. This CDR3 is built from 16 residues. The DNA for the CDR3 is TGTGCCAGCAGCCCCCAAGGTCGAGGGAGCCAAGAGACCCAGTACTTC. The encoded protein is CASSPQGRGSQETQYF.

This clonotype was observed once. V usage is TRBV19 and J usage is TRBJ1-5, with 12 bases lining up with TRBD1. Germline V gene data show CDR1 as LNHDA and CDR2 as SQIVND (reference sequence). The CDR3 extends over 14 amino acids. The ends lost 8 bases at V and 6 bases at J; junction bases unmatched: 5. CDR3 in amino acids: CASSGTGGFQPQHF. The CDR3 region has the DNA TGTGCCAGTTCCGGGACAGGGGGCTTTCAGCCCCAGCATTTT.

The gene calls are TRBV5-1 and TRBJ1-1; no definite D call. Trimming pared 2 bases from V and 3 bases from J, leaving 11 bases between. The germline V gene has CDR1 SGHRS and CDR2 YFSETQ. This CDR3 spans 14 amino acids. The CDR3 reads CASSFRIGDTEAFF. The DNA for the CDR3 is TGCGCCAGCAGCTTTAGGATTGGCGACACTGAAGCTTTCTTT.

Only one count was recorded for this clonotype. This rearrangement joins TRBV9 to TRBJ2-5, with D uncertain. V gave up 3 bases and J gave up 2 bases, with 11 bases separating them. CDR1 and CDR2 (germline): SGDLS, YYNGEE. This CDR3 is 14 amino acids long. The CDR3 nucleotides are TGTGCCAGCAGCGGTGGACCGAGACAAGAGACCCAGTACTTC. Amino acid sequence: CASSGGPRQETQYF.

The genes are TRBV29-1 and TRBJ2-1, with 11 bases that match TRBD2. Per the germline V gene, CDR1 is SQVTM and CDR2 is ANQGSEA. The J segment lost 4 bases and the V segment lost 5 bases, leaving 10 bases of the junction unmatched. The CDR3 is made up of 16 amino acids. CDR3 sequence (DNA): TGCAGCGTTTCCGCAAAGAGGACTAGCGGGTACAATGAGCAGTTCTTC. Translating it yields CSVSAKRTSGYNEQFF.

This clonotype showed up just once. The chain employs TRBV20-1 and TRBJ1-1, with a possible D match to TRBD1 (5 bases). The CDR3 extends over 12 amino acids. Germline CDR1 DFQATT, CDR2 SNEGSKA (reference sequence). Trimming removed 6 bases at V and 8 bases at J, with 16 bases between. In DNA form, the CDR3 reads TGCAGTGCCAACCCCGACAGTTCCGAAGCTTTCTTT. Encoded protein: CSANPDSSEAFF.

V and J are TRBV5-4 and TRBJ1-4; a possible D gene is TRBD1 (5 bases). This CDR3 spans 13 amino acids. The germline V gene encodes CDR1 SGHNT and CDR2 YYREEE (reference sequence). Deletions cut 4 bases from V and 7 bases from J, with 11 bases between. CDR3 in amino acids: CASSPIQGEKLFF. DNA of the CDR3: TGTGCCAGCAGCCCGATTCAGGGTGAAAAACTGTTTTTT.

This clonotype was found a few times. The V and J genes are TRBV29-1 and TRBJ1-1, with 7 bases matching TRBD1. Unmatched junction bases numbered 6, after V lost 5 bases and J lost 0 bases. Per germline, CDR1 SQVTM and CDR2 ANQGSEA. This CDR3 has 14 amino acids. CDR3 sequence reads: CSVRDSRMNTEAFF. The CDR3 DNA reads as TGCAGCGTTCGGGACAGCCGGATGAACACTGAAGCTTTCTTT.